A selection of T cell receptor beta chains follows, all from one sample in a study of T-cell reconstitution after alpha-beta-depleted transplantation in children. TCRdb re-called the PCR reads with MiXCR, one entry per CDR3 protein. The sample includes hundreds of thousands of distinct CDR3 sequences, roughly 16% of them seen just once. This material consisted of PBMCs, mostly from graft donor cells, taken 360 days after TCRalphabeta/CD19-depleted stem cell transplant. These receptors all come from a male patient aged 5 to 17 who had a stem cell transplant for acute lymphoblastic leukemia, so the T cells may come from the graft donor. CDR3s include the opening cysteine and the closing phenylalanine or tryptophan. A D gene is named only where the DNA matches it firmly. Clone size, where shown, is once, few, many, or a class for clones that have expanded.

j_gene | d_gene | v_gene | abundance | CDR3aa | CDR3nt
TRBJ2-1 | TRBD2 | TRBV9 | few | CASSVQGGPLYNEQFF | TGTGCCAGCAGCGTACAGGGAGGGCCATTGTACAATGAGCAGTTCTTC
TRBJ1-4 | . | TRBV9 | . | CASSLRAGGEKLFF | TGTGCCAGCAGCCTCCGGGCCGGGGGTGAAAAACTGTTTTTT
TRBJ2-7 | . | TRBV4-1 | few | CASSQDRSGTLYF | TGCGCCAGCAGCCAAGATAGAAGTGGGACACTATACTTC
TRBJ2-3 | . | TRBV7-3 | . | CASSHTGGTDTQYF | TGTGCCAGCAGCCATACCGGGGGCACAGATACGCAGTATTTT
TRBJ2-3 | . | TRBV18 | few | CASSPTRLPTDTQYF | TGTGCCAGCTCACCAACGAGGCTCCCCACAGATACGCAGTATTTT
TRBJ2-5 | TRBD2 | TRBV6-1 | few | CASKLAGGPQETQYF | TGTGCCAGCAAACTAGCGGGAGGCCCCCAAGAGACCCAGTACTTC
TRBJ2-2 | . | TRBV20-1 | many | CSAADRNTGELFF | TGCAGTGCGGCGGATCGGAACACCGGGGAGCTGTTTTTT
TRBJ2-7 | . | TRBV18 | few | CASSPYWQGPSYEQYF | TGTGCCAGCTCACCATATTGGCAGGGTCCTTCGTACGAGCAGTACTTC
TRBJ1-4 | TRBD1 | TRBV7-9 | . | CASSTIHRGESEKLFF | TGTGCCAGCAGCACTATCCACAGGGGAGAGAGTGAAAAACTGTTTTTT
TRBJ2-3 | . | TRBV10-3 | many | CAISEPQGSSTDTQYF | TGTGCCATCAGTGAGCCCCAGGGGTCTAGCACAGATACGCAGTATTTT
TRBJ1-5 | TRBD1 | TRBV29-1 | . | CSVGQGARQPQHF | TGCAGCGTCGGACAGGGGGCGAGACAGCCCCAGCATTTT
TRBJ2-4 | . | TRBV2 | . | CASNSPAKNIQYF | TGTGCCAGCAACTCGCCCGCCAAAAACATTCAGTACTTC
TRBJ2-5 | . | TRBV21-1 | few | CASSKRGLHQETQYF | TGTGCCAGCAGCAAAAGGGGACTCCACCAAGAGACCCAGTACTTC
TRBJ2-7 | TRBD2 | TRBV5-1 | few | CASSRASALAGVYEQYF | TGCGCCAGCAGCCGAGCATCCGCCCTAGCGGGAGTCTACGAGCAGTACTTC
TRBJ1-5 | TRBD1 | TRBV20-1 | . | CSGSGQTNQPQHF | TGCAGTGGATCGGGACAGACGAATCAGCCCCAGCATTTT
TRBJ2-1 | TRBD2 | TRBV20-1 | few | CSAQFSGRIFEQFF | TGCAGTGCTCAGTTTAGCGGGAGGATCTTTGAGCAGTTCTTC
TRBJ1-2 | . | TRBV3-1 | few | CASSQADGYTF | TGTGCCAGCAGCCAAGCGGACGGCTACACCTTC
TRBJ2-5 | . | TRBV7-8 | many | CASSLAGGSQETQYF | TGTGCCAGCAGCTTAGCTGGGGGATCCCAAGAGACCCAGTACTTC
TRBJ1-5 | . | TRBV30 | many | CAWTQGFNQPQHF | TGTGCCTGGACCCAGGGTTTTAATCAGCCCCAGCATTTT
TRBJ1-1 | . | TRBV5-1 | . | CASSFHPMENTEAFF | TGCGCCAGCAGCTTCCACCCGATGGAGAACACTGAAGCTTTCTTT
TRBJ2-3 | . | TRBV5-1 | many | CASSLEDSELTDTQYF | TGCGCCAGCAGCTTGGAGGACAGCGAACTCACAGATACGCAGTATTTT
TRBJ2-3 | . | TRBV11-2 | few | CASSLDEGPPDTQYF | TGTGCCAGCAGCTTAGATGAGGGACCCCCGGATACGCAGTATTTT
TRBJ2-1 | . | TRBV25-1 | few | CASSRKYNEQFF | TGTGCCAGCAGTCGAAAATACAATGAGCAGTTCTTC
TRBJ1-5 | TRBD1 | TRBV12-3/TRBV12-4 | . | CASSLVEGGYQPQHF | TGTGCCAGCAGTTTAGTAGAAGGGGGCTACCAGCCCCAGCATTTT
TRBJ2-1 | TRBD2 | TRBV25-1 | . | CASSGGLAGEQFF | TGTGCCAGCAGTGGGGGACTAGCGGGAGAGCAGTTCTTC
TRBJ2-3 | TRBD1 | TRBV24-1 | . | CATRDRTDTQYF | TGTGCCACCCGGGACAGGACAGATACGCAGTATTTT
TRBJ1-5 | . | TRBV7-9 | many | CASSHVQGVGNQPQHF | TGTGCCAGCAGCCATGTCCAGGGTGTAGGAAATCAGCCCCAGCATTTT
TRBJ1-1 | . | TRBV11-2 | few | CASSPRTARNTEAFF | TGTGCCAGCAGCCCGAGGACAGCTCGGAACACTGAAGCTTTCTTT
TRBJ2-1 | TRBD2 | TRBV9 | . | CASSGLAATPKGTYNEQFF | TGTGCCAGCAGCGGACTAGCGGCTACCCCGAAGGGCACCTACAATGAGCAGTTCTTC
TRBJ2-1 | . | TRBV11-2 | few | CASSSQLRREQFF | TGTGCCAGCAGCTCCCAATTAAGAAGAGAGCAGTTCTTC
TRBJ1-2 | . | TRBV3-1 | few | CASSQGQGIHGYTF | TGTGCCAGCAGCCAAGGCCAGGGGATCCATGGCTACACCTTC
TRBJ2-7 | TRBD2 | TRBV10-3 | . | CAISSSGRPYEQYF | TGTGCCATCAGCTCTAGCGGGAGACCCTACGAGCAGTACTTC